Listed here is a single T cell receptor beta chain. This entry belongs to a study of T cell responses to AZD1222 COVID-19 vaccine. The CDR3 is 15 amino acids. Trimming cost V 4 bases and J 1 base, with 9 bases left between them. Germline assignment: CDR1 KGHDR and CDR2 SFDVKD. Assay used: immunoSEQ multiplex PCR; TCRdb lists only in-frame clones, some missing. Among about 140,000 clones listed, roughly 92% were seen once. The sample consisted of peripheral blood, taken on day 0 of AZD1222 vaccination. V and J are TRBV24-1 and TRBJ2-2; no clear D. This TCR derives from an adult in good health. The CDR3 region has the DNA TGTGCCACCAGTGACCCCCGACGGAACACCGGGGAGCTGTTTTTT. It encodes CATSDPRRNTGELFF.